This TCR beta chain stems from a study of blood T cells in healthy people across ages. A J-beta primer mix and a sample-barcoded 5' primer were used in a second PCR of roughly 6 to 12 cycles. TCRdb ran MiXCR on the 5' RACE reads and lists one entry per CDR3 protein. The data show roughly 1,500,000 distinct CDR3 sequences, 34% seen once. In germline, CDR1 is MNHEY, CDR2 SVGEGT. The CDR3 runs 15 residues. V shed 4 bases and J shed 5 bases, with 17 bases lying between them. The donors, aged about 6 to 100, were healthy Caucasians from Russia. The V gene is TRBV6-2 or TRBV6-3, the J gene TRBJ1-1; maybe TRBD1 (5 bases). Sequenced input: blood. The sequence came from a woman aged 25 to 39 in good health. CDR3 nucleotides: TGTGCCAGCAGTTCTCCTCTTGAGACAGAGACTGAAGCTTTCTTT. It specifies CASSSPLETETEAFF.